This TCR beta chain was identified in a study of PD-1 blockade in classical Hodgkin lymphoma. The CDR3 extends over 12 amino acids. CDR1 is MNHEY and CDR2 is SVGAGI in the germline V gene. Trimming cost V 6 bases and J 11 bases, with 16 bases left between them. There are a few counts of this clone. Its antigen is currently unknown. Method: immunoSEQ multiplex PCR; TCRdb's copy keeps in-frame clones and lacks some. The data show 70,000 to 80,000 clones, roughly 91% seen once. Patients all relapsed after autologous stem cell transplantation, and there was variation in brentuximab vedotin exposure. Study results and caveats: Newly diagnosed patients were reported to start with lower TCR diversity than healthy donors. The diversity seen at baseline in complete responders resembled that of newly diagnosed patients.

V is TRBV6-5 and J is TRBJ1-1; D not certain. The clonotype comes from a human donor with classical Hodgkin lymphoma. Source: peripheral blood mononuclear cells (PBMCs), taken at baseline. The CDR3 loop reads CASSLPLGRAFF. The CDR3 DNA is TGTGCCAGCAGCTTACCCCTCGGTAGGGCTTTCTTT.